This T cell receptor beta chain was sequenced for a study of human T cells and chemical hapten exposure. About the research overall: Small volume differences among pooled libraries mainly caused per-sample TCR yield variation.

Study results and limitations: TCRs at high frequency, those above 1 in 1000, did not change with DPC sensitization.

This clonotype was seen at least ten times. The antigen remains unidentified. TCRdb independently ran MiXCR on the RACE reads; one entry per CDR3 protein. The sample includes over 75,000 distinct CDR3 sequences, 7.5% to 9.5% of them seen just once. The time point was: patch test 1, 2 weeks after DPC sensitization. Specified treatment: therapeutic diphenylcyclopropenone sensitization with weekly scalp DPC. Alopecia patients deemed DPC-suitable, aged 18 to 70, excluding pregnancy. Sequencing was performed on whole blood, taken in connection with sensitization to the hapten diphenylcyclopropenone (DPC). The clonotype was recovered from a woman aged 25 to 45 with alopecia areata. Some clones in this sample may be carry-over from other donors' samples.

CDR3 sequence: CSSKASRQGTEAFF. The CDR3 DNA reads TGCAGTTCCAAAGCTTCTCGACAGGGGACTGAAGCTTTCTTT. V is TRBV20-1 and J is TRBJ1-1; TRBD1 matches 8 bases. This CDR3 spans 14 amino acids. Trimming at V came to 8 bases and at J to 5 bases, leaving 13 bases not matched to a gene. The germline CDR1 and CDR2 sequences are DFQATT and SNEGSKA (reference sequence).